This T cell receptor (beta chain) was sequenced during a study of shared clonotypes between healthy human individuals. Study details: There were three CD4 naive, three CD4 memory, two CD8 naive and one CD8 memory plates per donor.

Naive CD8 cells lacked CD45RO and underwent positive selection for CCR7, leaving out terminally differentiated effector memory CD45RA+ cells. Deep-level running was used for the assay. The method was immunoSEQ multiplex PCR; TCRdb's version includes in-frame clones alone and lacks a portion of them. Counted here are roughly 1,800,000 clones, roughly 95% occurring once; the ten biggest clones make up less than 1.5%. Points from the study as a whole: Rarefaction showed sorted-subset sequencing was incomplete despite large depth. A few donors shared about 5% of their naive CD4 clonotypes.

To note about this clone: Its antigen is not known.

This clonotype was obtained from a man younger than 35 in good health. The sequenced sample was naive CD8+ T cells sorted from blood.

In DNA form, the CDR3 reads TGTGCCAGCAGCTTAGTGGGACAACAAGAGACCCAGTACTTC. It specifies CASSLVGQQETQYF. The chain links TRBV7-9 to TRBJ2-5; D is possibly TRBD1 (6 bases). Looked up from germline, CDR1 is SEHNR and CDR2 is FQNEAQ (reference sequence). The CDR3 is made up of 14 amino acids. The V gene lost 1 base and the J gene lost 2 bases, with 8 bases spanning the gap.